These T cell receptor beta chains were read from a single sample in a study of cytomegalovirus exposure and HLA in healthy donors. Clones were sequenced by immunoSEQ multiplex PCR, and TCRdb holds only the in-frame ones, with some missing. The table lists approximately 120,000 clones, less than 80% of them singletons. The sequenced sample was PBMCs. The receptors shown here come from a man aged 45 to 65 in good health and CMV-seronegative. Each CDR3 is given with its conserved first and last residue. Each record gives: clone size, V gene, J gene, D gene, CDR3 protein, CDR3 DNA. D genes are given only for firm matches. Clone size is stated in some rows and not others, as once, few, many or a class when expanded.

size: NA
V: TRBV10-3
J: TRBJ1-1
D: TRBD1
CDR3: CAISEGTGAEAFF
DNA: TGTGCCATCAGTGAGGGGACAGGGGCTGAAGCTTTCTTT

size: NA
V: TRBV10-1
J: TRBJ2-3
D: NA
CDR3: CASSGTSRGTDTQYF
DNA: TGCGCCAGCAGTGGCACTAGCCGGGGGACAGATACGCAGTATTTT

size: NA
V: TRBV6-1
J: TRBJ2-4
D: NA
CDR3: CASSEGPGLVNIQYF
DNA: TGTGCCAGCAGTGAAGGGCCAGGGTTGGTGAACATTCAGTACTTC

size: NA
V: TRBV7-7
J: TRBJ2-1
D: TRBD2
CDR3: CASSPGTSGGQQFF
DNA: TGTGCCAGCAGCCCAGGGACTAGCGGGGGTCAGCAGTTCTTC

size: NA
V: TRBV7-8
J: TRBJ2-1
D: TRBD2
CDR3: CASTPAPLAGGGDEQFF
DNA: TGTGCCAGCACCCCGGCTCCACTAGCGGGGGGCGGGGATGAGCAGTTCTTC

size: NA
V: TRBV7-6
J: TRBJ1-1
D: TRBD1
CDR3: CASSLGTGADLNTEAFF
DNA: TGTGCCAGCAGCTTAGGGACAGGGGCCGATTTGAACACTGAAGCTTTCTTT

size: NA
V: TRBV10-3
J: TRBJ2-2
D: TRBD2
CDR3: CASHTTSAAGELFF
DNA: TGTGCCAGCCATACTACTAGCGCGGCCGGGGAGCTGTTTTTT

size: NA
V: TRBV25-1
J: TRBJ1-2
D: NA
CDR3: CASSESQAPYGYTF
DNA: TGTGCCAGCAGTGAATCGCAGGCCCCCTATGGCTACACCTTC

size: few
V: TRBV5-1
J: TRBJ2-3
D: NA
CDR3: CASNLNPRGSTDTQYF
DNA: TGCGCCAGCAACCTCAACCCACGGGGGAGCACAGATACGCAGTATTTT

size: NA
V: TRBV19
J: TRBJ2-2
D: NA
CDR3: CASSSSRVDTGELFF
DNA: TGTGCCAGTAGTAGCTCCAGGGTGGACACCGGGGAGCTGTTTTTT

size: few
V: TRBV19
J: TRBJ1-1
D: NA
CDR3: CASSIGRGTEAFF
DNA: TGTGCCAGTAGTATCGGCAGGGGCACTGAAGCTTTCTTT

size: NA
V: TRBV29-1
J: TRBJ2-5
D: NA
CDR3: CSVGGGGPAETQYF
DNA: TGCAGCGTTGGAGGGGGAGGGCCGGCAGAGACCCAGTACTTC

size: few
V: TRBV2
J: TRBJ1-3
D: NA
CDR3: CASSGDNSGNTIYF
DNA: TGTGCCAGCAGTGGGGACAACTCTGGAAACACCATATATTTT

size: NA
V: TRBV19
J: TRBJ1-1
D: NA
CDR3: CASSISRGNTEAFF
DNA: TGTGCCAGTAGTATTTCTCGGGGGAACACTGAAGCTTTCTTT

size: NA
V: TRBV9
J: TRBJ2-5
D: TRBD2
CDR3: CASSVVDGGGIETQYF
DNA: TGTGCCAGCAGCGTAGTGGATGGCGGGGGTATAGAGACCCAGTACTTC

size: once
V: TRBV5-1
J: TRBJ1-3
D: TRBD1
CDR3: CASRRTGGENTIYF
DNA: TGCGCCAGCAGGAGGACAGGGGGAGAGAACACCATATATTTT

size: NA
V: TRBV9
J: TRBJ1-2
D: NA
CDR3: CASASREGRGGNGYTF
DNA: TGTGCCAGCGCCTCCCGAGAAGGCAGGGGAGGGAATGGCTACACCTTC

size: NA
V: TRBV7-9
J: TRBJ1-2
D: NA
CDR3: CASLQGTGSHYGYTF
DNA: TGTGCCAGTCTACAGGGCACGGGGTCTCACTATGGCTACACCTTC

size: NA
V: TRBV5-4
J: TRBJ1-3
D: NA
CDR3: CASSLDFVSGNTIYF
DNA: TGTGCCAGCAGCTTGGATTTTGTTAGTGGAAACACCATATATTTT

size: NA
V: TRBV28
J: TRBJ2-5
D: TRBD2
CDR3: CASSLRRGGFVLETQYF
DNA: TGTGCCAGCAGTTTACGGCGGGGGGGCTTTGTGTTAGAGACCCAGTACTTC

size: NA
V: TRBV15
J: TRBJ1-4
D: TRBD1
CDR3: CATSRDSRSGGEKLFF
DNA: TGTGCCACCAGCAGAGATAGTCGATCAGGGGGGGAAAAACTGTTTTTT

size: NA
V: TRBV12-2
J: TRBJ1-5
D: NA
CDR3: CASRLEDRVSIPFQPQHF
DNA: TGTGCAAGTCGCTTGGAAGACAGGGTTTCTATCCCTTTTCAGCCCCAGCATTTT

size: NA
V: TRBV21-1
J: TRBJ1-4
D: NA
CDR3: CASSKFQPSTATNEKLFF
DNA: TGTGCCAGCAGCAAGTTTCAACCGTCTACTGCAACTAATGAAAAACTGTTTTTT

size: NA
V: TRBV7-2
J: TRBJ2-7
D: NA
CDR3: CASSPTSLGGQYF
DNA: TGTGCCAGCAGCCCGACTAGTTTGGGCGGGCAGTACTTC

size: NA
V: TRBV5-1
J: TRBJ2-2
D: NA
CDR3: CASSSRGPGELFF
DNA: TGCGCCAGCAGCTCCAGGGGACCCGGGGAGCTGTTTTTT

size: NA
V: TRBV5-4
J: TRBJ2-5
D: NA
CDR3: CASSFLGRDSGTQYF
DNA: TGTGCCAGCAGCTTTCTGGGAAGGGACTCGGGGACCCAGTACTTC

size: NA
V: TRBV7-2
J: TRBJ1-4
D: NA
CDR3: CASSLAGPLHGKLFF
DNA: TGTGCCAGCAGCTTAGCGGGGCCCCTTCATGGAAAACTGTTTTTT